This T cell receptor beta chain was captured in a study of T cell repertoires in cytomegalovirus infection. Study information: It was the public TCR beta signatures that indicated both CMV infection and matching HLA type. General observations from the study: Carriage of CMV together with the relevant HLA was identifiable through cumulative public TCR beta family frequency. The ex vivo response was dominated by HLA-C-restricted CMV-specific TCR beta clonotypes.

The CDR3 sequence is 14 residues long. Trimming took 4 bases from V and 5 from J; bases not matched to a gene: 5. Per germline, CDR1 KGHSH and CDR2 LQKENI. Each CDR3 protein is one row after TCRdb ran MiXCR on the reads. This repertoire shows under 200,000 distinct CDR3 sequences, roughly 15% found once; its top ten account for roughly a sixth. In the case of this clonotype: What it binds is unknown.

The source material was CD8+ T cells from PBMCs. The V gene is TRBV18, the J gene TRBJ2-5, with 9 bases aligning to TRBD1. The source is a human donor in good health (CMV status not recorded). Some clones in this sample may be carry-over from other donors' samples. CDR3 protein: CASSQGQGIETQYF. The CDR3 bases are TGTGCCAGCTCACAGGGACAGGGAATCGAGACCCAGTACTTC.